This T cell receptor beta chain came from a study of CD8 T cells in ankylosing spondylitis. TCRdb fed the 5' RACE reads into MiXCR, producing one record per CDR3 protein. Altogether approximately 100,000 distinct CDR3 sequences are present, about 8.5% being singletons, with the ten largest covering approximately 9.9%. Germline CDR1 reads SEHNR; CDR2 reads FQNEAQ (reference sequence). The CDR3 has 17 amino acids. Trimming pared 0 bases from V and 5 bases from J, leaving 18 bases between. The sample holds many counts of this clonotype. Its antigen is not identified. The study, taken as a whole, reports: Clones linked with disease were CD8+ and fairly uncommon in the peripheral blood. Ankylosing spondylitis blood appeared to carry a characteristic TCR beta motif of under ten highly homologous variants.

This chain connects TRBV7-9 to TRBJ2-3; D is perhaps TRBD2 (5 bases). Sequencing used blood, either unsorted or a sorted T cell fraction (not recorded which). The receptor comes from a male donor with ankylosing spondylitis or in good health (not recorded which). The CDR3 DNA sequence: TGTGCCAGCAGCTTAGCGGAGGCCCGAGCTTTTGGAGATACGCAGTATTTT. Its translation: CASSLAEARAFGDTQYF.